What follows are 30 T cell receptor beta chains derived from one specimen sequenced in a study of PD-L1 blockade in urothelial cancer. Only in-frame clones appear in the TCRdb table, and some are missing; sequencing was by immunoSEQ multiplex PCR. Of 60,000 to 75,000 clones listed, approximately 83% are singletons. Documented time point: pretreatment peripheral blood. Sequencing was performed on PBMCs, taken around atezolizumab (anti-PD-L1) treatment. The source is a man aged 60-69 years with urothelial cancer.

The chain couples TRBV11-3 to TRBJ1-6; maybe TRBD1 (6 bases). V was trimmed by 5 bases and J by 7 bases, leaving 9 bases between them. The CDR3 extends over 13 amino acids. CDR1 and CDR2 (germline): SGHNT, YENEEA. The chain's CDR3 is CASSDGQNSPLHF. CDR3 bases: TGTGCCAGCAGCGACGGACAGAATTCACCCCTCCACTTT.

The sample holds one count of this clone. The chain combines TRBV4-2 with TRBJ1-1; D uncertain. Germline CDR1 and CDR2: LGHNA and YNFKEQ. Trimming shortened V by 3 bases and J by 2 bases, and 4 bases separated the two germline ends. This CDR3 is built from 12 residues. CDR3 sequence reads: CASSHVNTEAFF. CDR3 bases: TGTGCCAGCAGCCACGTCAACACTGAAGCTTTCTTT.

CDR3 coding DNA: TGTGCCAGCAGTATTCCGGGACAGGGGGCCCATGAGCAGTTCTTC. Protein product: CASSIPGQGAHEQFF. V usage is TRBV28 and J usage is TRBJ2-1; TRBD1 aligns across 12 bases. Germline-derived CDR1 and CDR2 are MDHEN and SYDVKM. V was pared by 5 bases and J by 8 bases, with 7 bases of the junction left unmatched. This CDR3 spans 15 amino acids. The variable domain in full, completed from reference TRBV28 and TRBJ2-1, reads DVKVTQSSRYLVKRTGEKVFLECVQDMDHENMFWYRQDPGLGLRLIYFSYDVKMKEKGDIPEGYSVSREKKERFSLILESASTNQTSMYLCASSIPGQGAHEQFFGPGTRLTVL.

This chain connects TRBV28 to TRBJ2-1; the D gene is possibly TRBD1 (6 bases). The CDR3 consists of 18 residues. Germline CDR1 and CDR2: MDHEN and SYDVKM. The V end was cut by 2 bases, the J end by 8 bases, with 25 bases between. The CDR3 loop reads CASSLIFLGTRVRHEQFF. For the CDR3, the DNA is TGTGCCAGCAGTTTAATCTTTTTGGGGACAAGGGTCCGACATGAGCAGTTCTTC.

This clone turned up a few times. This sample also contains other DNA sequences that code for the same CDR3. The rearrangement uses TRBV6-1 and TRBJ1-1; D unclear. CDR1 and CDR2 from the germline V gene are MNHNS and SASEGT. Trimming took 5 bases from V and 4 from J, leaving 8 bases between them. The CDR3 is 12 amino acids. The DNA for the CDR3 is TGTGCCAGCAGTAGGGAGTCCACTGAAGCTTTCTTT. The encoded protein is CASSRESTEAFF.

V usage is TRBV7-6 and J usage is TRBJ2-1; a possible D gene is TRBD1 (6 bases). Per the germline V gene, CDR1 is SGHVS and CDR2 is FNYEAQ. The V end was cut by 2 bases, the J end by 2 bases, with 7 bases between. The CDR3 is 14 residues long. In DNA, the CDR3 is TGTGCCAGCAGCTTAACAGGGACCTACAATGAGCAGTTCTTC. Protein product: CASSLTGTYNEQFF.

J is TRBJ2-7 and V is TRBV12-5, with 7 bases that match TRBD1. V was pared by 4 bases and J by 6 bases, with 6 bases of the junction left unmatched. This CDR3 comprises 13 residues. The germline CDR1 and CDR2 sequences are LGHNT and FRNRAP. For the CDR3, the DNA is TGTGCTAGTGGTTCGGAGCCAGGGGGCGAGCAGTACTTC. It specifies CASGSEPGGEQYF.

V is TRBV29-1 and J is TRBJ2-3, with TRBD1 matching over 10 bases. With V trimmed by 6 bases and J by 3 bases, 6 bases remained unmatched. The CDR3 extends over 14 amino acids. Germline values: CDR1 SQVTM, CDR2 ANQGSEA. The CDR3, as DNA: TGCAGCGTGACAGACAGGGGGCTAACAGATACGCAGTATTTT. It specifies CSVTDRGLTDTQYF.

V usage is TRBV2 and J usage is TRBJ2-7; 14 bases align to TRBD2. This CDR3 is 21 amino acids long. Germline V gene lookup returns CDR1 SNHLY and CDR2 FYNNEI. Trimming at V came to 4 bases and at J to 2 bases, leaving 19 bases not matched to a gene. Here the CDR3 reads CASSAGRGLRTSGGYAYEQYF. The DNA for the CDR3 is TGTGCCAGCAGTGCCGGCAGGGGGCTACGGACTAGCGGGGGGTATGCCTACGAGCAGTACTTC.

The J gene is TRBJ1-4, the V gene TRBV14; D is unresolved. V dropped 4 bases and J dropped 5 bases, with 8 bases sitting between them. CDR3 length: 13 residues. Germline lookup yields CDR1 SGHDN and CDR2 FVKESK. In DNA, the CDR3 is TGTGCCAGCAGCCCCTTTATCAATGAAAAACTGTTTTTT. It codes for CASSPFINEKLFF.

In its sample, this clone was seen once. The chain employs TRBV4-1 and TRBJ1-6, with D tentatively TRBD1 (6 bases). This CDR3 is 14 amino acids long. CDR1 and CDR2 (germline): MGHRA, YSYEKL. V was clipped by 4 bases and J by 5 bases, with 9 bases between them. The CDR3 nucleotides are TGCGCCAGCAGCCTAGGACAGCATAATTCACCCCTCCACTTT. Translation: CASSLGQHNSPLHF.

V is TRBV5-6 and J is TRBJ1-6; no firm D call. This CDR3 is 14 amino acids long. Germline-derived CDR1 and CDR2 are SGHDT and YYEEEE. Between the trimmed V and J ends, which lost 4 bases and 7 bases, there was a span of 12 bases. CDR3 nucleotides: TGTGCCAGCAGCCCCGGACTGGAGAATTCACCCCTCCACTTT. The encoded protein is CASSPGLENSPLHF.

The count of this clone is one. The chain combines TRBV10-2 with TRBJ2-7; 8 positions agree with TRBD1. The CDR3 consists of 16 residues. From germline, CDR1 is WSHSY and CDR2 SAAADI. Unmatched junction bases numbered 8, after V lost 4 bases and J lost 0 bases. CDR3: CASSVLPRGPSYEQYF. The CDR3 coding sequence is TGCGCCAGCAGTGTTCTACCCAGGGGGCCCTCCTACGAGCAGTACTTC.

This chain connects TRBV7-2 to TRBJ2-7, with TRBD2 matching 7 bases. The CDR3 consists of 12 residues. Germline V gene lookup returns CDR1 SGHTA and CDR2 FQGNSA. V lost 2 bases, J lost 6 bases, and 1 base stayed unmatched. The CDR3 spells CASSLTGGEQYF. CDR3 bases: TGTGCCAGCAGCTTAACGGGGGGCGAGCAGTACTTC.

The chain couples TRBV30 to TRBJ1-2, with D perhaps matching TRBD1 (6 bases). Looked up from germline, CDR1 is GTSNPN and CDR2 is SVGIG (reference sequence). V lost 1 base to trimming and J lost 3 bases, with 9 bases between them. The CDR3 covers 13 residues. This chain's CDR3 is CAWSGTDYYGYTF. The CDR3, as DNA: TGTGCCTGGAGTGGGACAGACTACTATGGCTACACCTTC.

The chain carries TRBV4-2 and TRBJ2-7, with 12 bases lining up with TRBD2. In germline, CDR1 is LGHNA, CDR2 YNFKEQ. J gave up 6 bases and V 1 base, and 16 bases lay outside the gene matches. The length of the CDR3 is 19 residues. CDR3 bases: TGTGCCAGCAGCCAAGCGACAGGGGCCCTCCTAGCGGGGGGGCCCGAGCAGTACTTC. Its translation is CASSQATGALLAGGPEQYF.

CDR3 amino acids: CASSFLGSSYEQYF. The CDR3 DNA follows: TGCGCCAGCAGCTTCTTGGGGAGCTCCTACGAGCAGTACTTC. V usage is TRBV5-1 and J usage is TRBJ2-7; TRBD2 might be the D (5 bases). The CDR3 totals 14 residues. V lost 2 bases, J lost 0 bases, and 9 bases lay in between. The germline gives CDR1 SGHRS, CDR2 YFSETQ.

V gene TRBV7-6 combines with J gene TRBJ1-2; D is unresolved. Trimming took 0 bases from V and 1 from J, leaving 9 bases between them. Germline values: CDR1 SGHVS, CDR2 FNYEAQ. This CDR3 spans 15 amino acids. The CDR3 nucleotides read TGTGCCAGCAGCTTAGCGCTAATCGGTAACTATGGCTACACCTTC. It encodes CASSLALIGNYGYTF.

The gene calls are TRBV28 and TRBJ1-4; TRBD1 might be the D (6 bases). CDR3 size: 15 residues. The ends were cut back, 8 bases at V and 7 bases at J, with 20 bases in the middle. Per germline, CDR1 MDHEN and CDR2 SYDVKM. CDR3 coding DNA: TGTGCCAGCTTCTCGCCAGGGGTGCTGGGTGAAAAACTGTTTTTT. This codes for CASFSPGVLGEKLFF.

The chain carries TRBV27 and TRBJ1-1; possibly TRBD1 for D (5 bases). V lost 4 bases and J lost 2, with 17 bases in between. CDR3 size: 16 residues. Per the germline V gene, CDR1 is MNHEY and CDR2 is SMNVEV (reference sequence). CDR3 nucleotides: TGTGCCAGCAGTTCCGCCCCCAGGAGGGGCAACACTGAAGCTTTCTTT. Encoded protein: CASSSAPRRGNTEAFF.

CDR3 region: CASSPGSSGNTIYF. CDR3 DNA sequence: TGTGCCAGCTCACCAGGGAGCTCTGGAAACACCATATATTTT. The V and J genes are TRBV18 and TRBJ1-3; no clear D. V was shortened by 2 bases and J by 0 bases, with 5 bases between the two germline ends. Per the germline V gene, CDR1 is KGHSH and CDR2 is LQKENI. This CDR3 has 14 amino acids.

The chain combines TRBV5-4 with TRBJ1-2, with D maybe TRBD1 (5 bases). V was shortened by 4 bases and J by 0 bases, with 13 bases between the two germline ends. This CDR3 has 15 amino acids. Per the germline V gene, CDR1 is SGHNT and CDR2 is YYREEE (reference sequence). The CDR3 loop reads CASSVRDGTNYGYTF. The CDR3 DNA sequence: TGTGCCAGCAGCGTGCGGGACGGGACTAACTATGGCTACACCTTC.

This chain links TRBV6-5 with TRBJ2-7, with TRBD2 matching over 8 bases. Germline loops: CDR1 MNHEY, CDR2 SVGAGI. This CDR3 region has 14 residues. After removal of 3 bases from V and 11 bases from J, the junction contained 12 bases not matched to a gene. The CDR3 nucleotides read TGTGCCAGCAGTTATCCGCGGGCGGGGGGTCTAGAGTACTTC. It is translated as CASSYPRAGGLEYF.

The V gene is TRBV5-1, the J gene TRBJ2-1, with 7 bases that match TRBD2. The CDR3 has 14 amino acids. Unmatched junction bases numbered 11, after V lost 4 bases and J lost 10 bases. Germline CDR1 and CDR2: SGHRS and YFSETQ. CDR3: CASSAGLQNREQFF. CDR3 in DNA: TGCGCCAGCAGCGCGGGACTACAAAACCGCGAGCAGTTCTTC.

The gene calls are TRBV11-3 and TRBJ2-3; TRBD2 agrees at 11 bases. The J segment lost 1 base and the V segment lost 5 bases, leaving 5 bases of the junction unmatched. Germline CDR1 reads SGHNT; CDR2 reads YENEEA. The length of the CDR3 is 16 residues. CDR3 nucleotides: TGTGCCAGCAGCCCCCGTAGCGGGGGGGGCACAGATACGCAGTATTTT. Amino acids: CASSPRSGGGTDTQYF.

The CDR3 DNA reads TGTGCCAGCAGCACCCCGGGACTACAGGATTCTTACAATGAGCAGTTCTTC. It yields the protein CASSTPGLQDSYNEQFF. The chain joins TRBV21-1 to TRBJ2-1; TRBD2, the D gene given by the table, was not confirmed from the DNA. TRBV21-1 counts as a pseudogene. The CDR3 sequence is 17 residues long.

The chain couples TRBV6-5 to TRBJ1-1; D gene ambiguous. CDR3 length equals 14 residues. Germline CDR1 and CDR2: MNHEY and SVGAGI. Deletions cut 2 bases from V and 2 bases from J, with 9 bases between. The CDR3 bases are TGTGCCAGCAGTTACGGGCAGCTTAACACTGAAGCTTTCTTT. Encoded protein: CASSYGQLNTEAFF.

V usage is TRBV18 and J usage is TRBJ1-2; maybe TRBD1 (6 bases). This CDR3 has 12 amino acids. V lost 6 bases and J lost 4, with 9 bases in between. Germline CDR1 reads KGHSH; CDR2 reads LQKENI. The CDR3 region has the DNA TGTGCCAGCTCGGACAGCTTCTATGGCTACACCTTC. Its protein product is CASSDSFYGYTF.

The chain couples TRBV7-2 to TRBJ1-1, with 9 positions matching TRBD1. The germline V gene has CDR1 SGHTA and CDR2 FQGNSA. The CDR3 extends over 15 amino acids. V shed 1 base and J 7 bases; nucleotides not matched to a gene: 7. This CDR3 reads CASSLDRGRTSEAFF. DNA of the CDR3: TGTGCCAGCAGCTTAGACAGGGGGCGGACCAGTGAAGCTTTCTTT.

The genes are TRBV4-3 and TRBJ1-2; D might be TRBD1 (5 bases). V was clipped by 0 bases and J by 8 bases, with 16 bases between them. Germline CDR1 and CDR2: LGHNA and YSLEER. This CDR3 is built from 15 residues. CDR3 loop: CASSQDWGGIGGYTF. In nucleotides, the CDR3 is TGCGCCAGCAGCCAAGATTGGGGGGGGATTGGGGGCTACACCTTC.